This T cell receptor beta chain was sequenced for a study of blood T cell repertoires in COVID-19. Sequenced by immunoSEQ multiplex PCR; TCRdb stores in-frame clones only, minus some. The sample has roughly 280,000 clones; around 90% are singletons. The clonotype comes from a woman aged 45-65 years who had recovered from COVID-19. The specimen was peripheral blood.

DNA of the CDR3: TGTGCCACCGGGGCGGGGGTCTATGGCTACACCTTC. Its protein is CATGAGVYGYTF. The V and J genes are TRBV28 and TRBJ1-2; TRBD1 is a possible D gene (5 bases). This CDR3 has 12 residues. Germline CDR1 is MDHEN and CDR2 is SYDVKM. V was pared by 10 bases and J by 4 bases, with 13 bases between.